The 30 T cell receptor beta chains in this list originate from one sample, sequenced in a study of T cells in Graves' hyperthyroidism and ophthalmopathy. Amplification targeted TCR beta CDR3 regions from RNA transcripts. The HTBI primer set served for first-round RT-PCR of the TCR CDR3. TCRdb fed the multiplex PCR reads into MiXCR, producing one record per CDR3 protein. The profile covers around 540,000 distinct CDR3 sequences, with about 16% appearing a single time and less than 30% taken by the ten largest. Sequenced input: blood. These receptors all stem from a woman in her twenties or thirties with Graves' ophthalmopathy.

This clonotype was seen ten or more times. The chain is built from TRBV19 and TRBJ2-1; TRBD2 aligns across 7 bases. Losses at the gene ends were 3 bases for V and 9 bases for J; bases not matched to a gene: 8. The CDR3 extends over 14 amino acids. Germline V CDR1 and CDR2: LNHDA, SQIVND (reference sequence). The CDR3 protein is CASSMKLAQAEQFF. In DNA, the CDR3 is TGTGCCAGTAGTATGAAACTAGCGCAAGCTGAGCAGTTCTTC.

This clonotype was recorded a few times. The chain carries TRBV27 and TRBJ1-6; D uncertain. The CDR3 loop spans 15 amino acids. V gave up 3 bases and J gave up 7 bases, with 13 bases separating them. The germline CDR1 and CDR2 sequences are MNHEY and SMNVEV (reference sequence). Here the CDR3 reads CASSFIGPPNSPLHF. The CDR3, as DNA: TGTGCCAGCAGTTTTATCGGACCCCCCAATTCACCCCTCCACTTT.

This clonotype was seen at least ten times. The chain joins TRBV15 to TRBJ2-5, with TRBD2 identical over 9 bases. Losses at the gene ends were 0 bases for V and 1 base for J; bases not matched to a gene: 9. CDR1 is LNHNV and CDR2 is YYDKDF in the germline V gene (reference sequence). The CDR3 covers 18 residues. CDR3 loop: CATSRDFQREVGQETQYF. The CDR3 nucleotides read TGTGCCACCAGCAGAGATTTTCAGCGGGAGGTGGGCCAAGAGACCCAGTACTTC.

This clonotype was observed at least ten times. V and J are TRBV2 and TRBJ2-2; D call uncertain. Germline V CDR1 and CDR2: SNHLY, FYNNEI. With 8 bases removed from V and 0 bases from J, the gap between germline ends came to 7 bases. The CDR3 spans 13 residues. The CDR3 coding sequence is TGTGCCAGCCGGGCCTCGAACACCGGGGAGCTGTTTTTT. This sequence encodes CASRASNTGELFF.

This clonotype has at least ten counts. This chain connects TRBV20-1 to TRBJ2-7, with 9 bases matching TRBD2. The CDR3 is 16 amino acids. Trimming removed 4 bases from V and 6 bases from J; junction bases left unmatched: 16. Per germline, CDR1 DFQATT and CDR2 SNEGSKA (reference sequence). CDR3 bases: TGCAGTGCTACACCCGGGGGAGGCGGGAGGGCCTCCGAGCAGTACTTC. Translation: CSATPGGGGRASEQYF.

The table lists this clonotype with many counts. The chain recombines TRBV6-1 with TRBJ1-1, with D tentatively TRBD1 (5 bases). CDR3 size: 13 residues. Germline loops: CDR1 MNHNS, CDR2 SASEGT. V lost 7 bases to trimming and J lost 4 bases, with 13 bases between them. The CDR3 spells CASTPGGGTEAFF. The CDR3 DNA follows: TGTGCCAGCACTCCAGGCGGGGGCACTGAAGCTTTCTTT.

This clonotype was counted many times. In nucleotides, the CDR3 is TGTGCCAGCAGTTACGGGACCGGCGGTCAGCCCCAGCATTTT. It encodes CASSYGTGGQPQHF. This chain links TRBV6-2 or TRBV6-3 with TRBJ1-5; D possibly corresponds to TRBD1 (5 bases). The CDR3 is 14 residues long. V was cut by 2 bases and J by 6 bases, with 11 bases left in between. Germline CDR1 is MNHEY and CDR2 is SVGEGT.

In its sample, this clonotype was seen many times. J is TRBJ2-5 and V is TRBV6-1, with a tentative D call TRBD1 (5 bases). V lost 0 bases and J lost 5, with 13 bases in between. Per the germline V gene, CDR1 is MNHNS and CDR2 is SASEGT. This CDR3 region has 15 residues. CDR3 sequence (DNA): TGTGCCAGCAGTGAAGCGGCAGGGCGTGGGGAGACCCAGTACTTC. This gives the protein CASSEAAGRGETQYF.

The V and J genes are TRBV5-4 and TRBJ1-2, with D unclear. The germline V gene encodes CDR1 SGHNT and CDR2 YYREEE (reference sequence). Deletions cut 2 bases from V and 4 bases from J, with 12 bases between. The CDR3 is 14 residues long. The CDR3, as DNA: TGTGCCAGCAGCTTAGGTACAGAACTCTATGGCTACACCTTC. This translates into CASSLGTELYGYTF.

Ten or more counts support this clonotype. In nucleotides, the CDR3 is TGCAGTGCAGCAGGGGGTGGACCAGATACGCAGTATTTT. Translating gives CSAAGGGPDTQYF. The rearrangement links TRBV20-1 to TRBJ2-3, with 7 nucleotides matching TRBD1. Germline lookup yields CDR1 DFQATT and CDR2 SNEGSKA (reference sequence). The CDR3 is 13 amino acids. Trimming cost V 6 bases and J 4 bases; bases outside gene matches: 7.

This clonotype was recorded a few times. The V and J genes are TRBV19 and TRBJ2-7, with TRBD2 matching over 10 bases. The V gene end was trimmed by 2 bases and the J gene end by 5 bases; junction bases not matched to a gene: 6. The CDR3 runs 15 residues. CDR1 is LNHDA, CDR2 SQIVND, per germline (reference sequence). Written as DNA, the CDR3 is TGTGCCAGTAGTATATTACTAGCGGGACCTAACGAGCAGTACTTC. Translating gives CASSILLAGPNEQYF.

This clonotype has a handful of counts. The chain has TRBV12-3 or TRBV12-4 and TRBJ2-1; D unresolved. The ends were cut back, 5 bases at V and 7 bases at J, with 9 bases in the middle. This CDR3 spans 12 amino acids. Here the CDR3 reads CASSPPANEQFF. The CDR3 nucleotides are TGTGCCAGCAGTCCGCCCGCGAATGAGCAGTTCTTC.

This clonotype has more than one count but fewer than ten. This sequence may be a read error, since a much larger clone differs from it by one base. V is TRBV6-9 and J is TRBJ2-7; no definite D call. Germline V gene data show CDR1 as MNHGY and CDR2 as SVAAGI. The CDR3 spans 13 residues. The CDR3: CTSSSGRTYEQYF. Written as DNA, the CDR3 is TGTACCAGCAGTTCGGGCAGGACCTACGAGCAGTACTTC.

This clonotype was detected many times. The chain is built from TRBV7-2 and TRBJ2-3, with TRBD1 matching 7 bases. With V trimmed by 2 bases and J by 5 bases, 4 bases remained unmatched. Germline loops: CDR1 SGHTA, CDR2 FQGNSA. This CDR3 has 14 amino acids. DNA of the CDR3: TGTGCCAGCAGCTTACCACAGGGGCGAGATACGCAGTATTTT. Its translation: CASSLPQGRDTQYF.

The sample holds many counts of this clonotype. J is TRBJ2-7 and V is TRBV18; D is uncertain. This CDR3 spans 13 amino acids. Germline CDR1 and CDR2: KGHSH and LQKENI. V was clipped by 8 bases and J by 2 bases, with 13 bases between them. The CDR3 loop is CASSPSLTYEQYF. CDR3 DNA sequence: TGTGCCAGCAGTCCCTCCCTTACCTACGAGCAGTACTTC.

This chain links TRBV7-9 with TRBJ1-3; weak D call: TRBD1 (6 bases). The length of the CDR3 is 16 residues. In germline, CDR1 is SEHNR, CDR2 FQNEAQ (reference sequence). Trimming stripped 5 bases from V and 0 bases from J, with 14 bases between. CDR3 amino acids: CASSQGMNLSGNTIYF. CDR3 sequence (DNA): TGTGCCAGCAGCCAGGGGATGAACCTCTCTGGAAACACCATATATTTT.

This clonotype occurred many times. This chain links TRBV2 with TRBJ1-5; possible D gene TRBD1, 5 bases. Trimming removed 7 bases from V and 3 bases from J, with 10 bases in between. Germline assignment: CDR1 SNHLY and CDR2 FYNNEI. The CDR3 totals 13 residues. The CDR3 DNA follows: TGTGCCAGCAAAGGGGATGTCAATCAGCCCCAGCATTTT. This codes for CASKGDVNQPQHF.

The J gene is TRBJ1-2, the V gene TRBV6-2 or TRBV6-3; D is unresolved. Germline assignment: CDR1 MNHEY and CDR2 SVGEGT. Trimming took off 7 bases at V and 5 bases at J, with 17 bases between the two ends. CDR3 size: 14 residues. The CDR3 reads CASNEPSTVYGYTF. In DNA form, the CDR3 reads TGTGCCAGCAACGAGCCTTCGACTGTTTATGGCTACACCTTC.

This clonotype was counted only a few times. The chain employs TRBV5-4 and TRBJ2-1; D gene ambiguous. Trimming took off 5 bases at V and 9 bases at J, with 15 bases between the two ends. In germline, CDR1 is SGHNT, CDR2 YYREEE (reference sequence). The CDR3 spans 13 residues. DNA of the CDR3: TGTGCCAGCAGTCGGACCATCAGCGCTGAGCAGTTCTTC. This sequence encodes CASSRTISAEQFF.

This clonotype was observed many times. The chain is built from TRBV20-1 and TRBJ2-1; D is perhaps TRBD1 or TRBD2 (7 bases each). This CDR3 is built from 12 residues. With 7 bases removed from V and 6 bases from J, the gap between germline ends came to 13 bases. The V gene's germline CDR1 is DFQATT and CDR2 SNEGSKA (reference sequence). CDR3 nucleotide sequence: TGCAGTGTGGTCAGGGGGGGCAATGAGCAGTTCTTC. It encodes CSVVRGGNEQFF.

This clonotype has more than one count but fewer than ten. The gene calls are TRBV5-6 and TRBJ2-3; 9 bases align to TRBD1. This CDR3 has 17 residues. Germline loops: CDR1 SGHDT, CDR2 YYEEEE. After removal of 2 bases from V and 4 bases from J, the junction contained 11 bases not matched to a gene. CDR3 nucleotide sequence: TGTGCCAGCAGCTTACGAACCGGGACAGGGCTTTCAGATACGCAGTATTTT. It codes for CASSLRTGTGLSDTQYF. Filled out from reference TRBV5-6 and TRBJ2-3, the complete variable domain reads DAGVTQSPTHLIKTRGQQVTLRCSPKSGHDTVSWYQQALGQGPQFIFQYYEEEERQRGNFPDRFSGHQFPNYSSELNVNALLLGDSALYLCASSLRTGTGLSDTQYFGPGTRLTVL.

This clonotype was seen only a few times. The rearrangement uses TRBV19 and TRBJ2-1, with D unresolved. The CDR3 runs 12 residues. Trimming took 5 bases from V and 3 from J, leaving 5 bases between them. Germline assignment: CDR1 LNHDA and CDR2 SQIVND (reference sequence). This CDR3 is CASSQYYNEQFF. The CDR3 DNA reads TGTGCCAGTAGTCAATACTACAATGAGCAGTTCTTC.

This clonotype came up many times. The chain recombines TRBV5-1 with TRBJ1-5; D not certain. The CDR3 length is 14 residues. Per the germline V gene, CDR1 is SGHRS and CDR2 is YFSETQ. Trimming removed 0 bases from V and 9 bases from J, with 13 bases in between. The CDR3: CASSLDLGIGPQHF. As DNA, the CDR3 is TGCGCCAGCAGCTTGGATTTAGGGATCGGGCCCCAGCATTTT.

There are many counts of this clonotype. This rearrangement joins TRBV28 to TRBJ2-1; 9 positions agree with TRBD2. In germline, CDR1 is MDHEN, CDR2 SYDVKM. The CDR3 runs to 14 residues. Trimming at V came to 5 bases and at J to 7 bases, leaving 6 bases not matched to a gene. The CDR3 is CASSLGLAGNEQFF. The CDR3 coding sequence is TGTGCCAGCAGTCTTGGGCTAGCGGGAAATGAGCAGTTCTTC.

This clonotype occurred many times. The chain couples TRBV6-1 to TRBJ1-1; unclear D gene. The CDR3 length is 13 residues. Looked up from germline, CDR1 is MNHNS and CDR2 is SASEGT. V was shortened by 2 bases and J by 7 bases, with 11 bases between the two germline ends. The CDR3 spells CASSEREENEAFF. In DNA form, the CDR3 reads TGTGCCAGCAGTGAAAGGGAGGAAAATGAAGCTTTCTTT.

In its sample, this clonotype was seen many times. This chain uses TRBV11-2 with TRBJ2-1; no firm D call. The CDR3 runs 14 residues. Germline V gene sequence: CDR1 SGHAT, CDR2 FQNNGV. The V end was cut by 6 bases, the J end by 3 bases, with 12 bases between. CDR3 sequence reads: CASRPGSSYNEQFF. The CDR3, as DNA: TGTGCCAGCAGACCGGGCTCTAGCTACAATGAGCAGTTCTTC.

This clonotype was recorded at least ten times. V and J are TRBV20-1 and TRBJ2-7; D uncertain. V shed 0 bases and J shed 0 bases, with 12 bases lying between them. Germline CDR1 DFQATT, CDR2 SNEGSKA (reference sequence). This CDR3 has 15 residues. The CDR3 is CSARDLRFSSYEQYF. The CDR3 DNA reads as TGCAGTGCTAGAGATTTACGGTTTAGCTCCTACGAGCAGTACTTC.

This clonotype was seen ten or more times. This sequence joins TRBV28 and TRBJ2-5; D not certain. V dropped 6 bases and J dropped 13 bases, with 15 bases sitting between them. CDR1 is MDHEN and CDR2 is SYDVKM in the germline V gene. CDR3 size: 11 residues. The DNA for the CDR3 is TGTGCCAGCAGCCGGCGCCTGCTGTGGTACTTC. Translating gives CASSRRLLWYF.

The gene calls are TRBV9 and TRBJ2-2, with 9 nucleotides matching TRBD2. CDR3 length: 17 residues. Trimming removed 0 bases from V and 7 bases from J; junction bases left unmatched: 10. Germline V lookup: CDR1 SGDLS, CDR2 YYNGEE. This chain's CDR3 is CASSVDQLAGEFGELFF. The CDR3 region has the DNA TGTGCCAGCAGCGTAGATCAATTAGCGGGAGAGTTCGGGGAGCTGTTTTTT.

Many counts were recorded for this clonotype. This rearrangement joins TRBV6-1 to TRBJ1-1; D is uncertain. In germline, CDR1 is MNHNS, CDR2 SASEGT. This CDR3 is built from 17 residues. The V end was cut by 5 bases, the J end by 0 bases, with 19 bases between. The CDR3 loop reads CASSPQTGNQMNTEAFF. CDR3 nucleotides: TGTGCCAGCAGTCCACAGACGGGAAACCAAATGAACACTGAAGCTTTCTTT.